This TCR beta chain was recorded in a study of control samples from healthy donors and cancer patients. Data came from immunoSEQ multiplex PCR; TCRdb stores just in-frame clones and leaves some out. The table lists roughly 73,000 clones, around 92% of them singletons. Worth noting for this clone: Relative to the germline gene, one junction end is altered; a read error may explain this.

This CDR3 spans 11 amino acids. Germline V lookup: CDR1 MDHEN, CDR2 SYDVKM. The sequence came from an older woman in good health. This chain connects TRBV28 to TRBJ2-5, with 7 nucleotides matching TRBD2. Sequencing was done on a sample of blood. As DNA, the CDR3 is TGTGCCAGCGCGCACAGAAGCGGGGTGAACTTC. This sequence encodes CASAHRSGVNF.